This T cell receptor (beta chain) was observed in a study of PD-1 blockade in mismatch repair-deficient tumors. This clone was seen a few times. Antigen specificity is unknown. CDR1 and CDR2 from the germline V gene are SGHVS and FNYEAQ. The trim removed 4 bases at V and 8 bases at J, leaving 11 bases unmatched. The CDR3 contains 16 residues. Assay: immunoSEQ multiplex PCR; the TCRdb copy retains only in-frame clones and omits some. The sample has 40,000 or so clones, roughly 84% seen once; the top ten hold around 1%. Study results and caveats: After pembrolizumab, tumor-resident clones rose rapidly, then generally contracted before radiologic responses.

V usage is TRBV7-6 and J usage is TRBJ2-1, with 10 nucleotides matching TRBD2. The origin of this receptor is an adult with mismatch repair-deficient cancer. The specimen comprised PBMCs, sampled roughly 39 weeks after starting pembrolizumab. The CDR3 sequence: CASSSRLAGAEYEQFF. CDR3 sequence (DNA): TGTGCCAGCAGCTCCCGTCTAGCGGGAGCCGAGTATGAGCAGTTCTTC.